What follows are 16 T cell receptor beta chains derived from one specimen sequenced in a study of T cell changes during pregnancy in multiple sclerosis. Profiled with immunoSEQ multiplex PCR; TCRdb holds only in-frame clones, not every one. Of some 80,000 clones listed, 90% to 95% are singletons. The source was peripheral blood, collected in the first trimester of pregnancy. These receptors originate from a female donor with multiple sclerosis, enrolled in a pregnancy study.

This chain uses TRBV5-1 with TRBJ2-7, with 9 bases matching TRBD1. The CDR3 loop spans 14 amino acids. After removal of 4 bases from V and 0 bases from J, the junction contained 2 bases not matched to a gene. Germline V lookup: CDR1 SGHRS, CDR2 YFSETQ. This CDR3 is CASSRDRDSYEQYF. CDR3 in DNA: TGCGCCAGCAGCCGGGACAGGGACTCCTACGAGCAGTACTTC.

V gene TRBV4-3 combines with J gene TRBJ1-2, with D maybe TRBD1 (5 bases). Deletions cut 0 bases from V and 7 bases from J, with 21 bases between. Germline loops: CDR1 LGHNA, CDR2 YSLEER. This CDR3 has 17 residues. CDR3 region: CASSQDARAKGLLGYTF. The CDR3 DNA is TGCGCCAGCAGCCAAGATGCCCGGGCCAAGGGGTTACTTGGCTACACCTTC.

The chain couples TRBV5-4 to TRBJ2-5, with D unresolved. V shed 0 bases and J shed 6 bases, with 15 bases lying between them. The CDR3 sequence is 15 residues long. The germline CDR1 and CDR2 sequences are SGHNT and YYREEE (reference sequence). CDR3 residues: CASSLAGPPQQTQYF. The CDR3 nucleotides read TGTGCCAGCAGCTTGGCGGGTCCCCCCCAGCAGACCCAGTACTTC.

The rearrangement links TRBV5-1 to TRBJ1-6; 9 nucleotides align to TRBD1. This CDR3 region has 16 residues. Germline CDR1 is SGHRS and CDR2 is YFSETQ. V lost 0 bases and J lost 6; bases outside the gene matches: 4. CDR3 nucleotides: TGCGCCAGCAGCTTGGACAGGGGGCCCGGTAATTCACCCCTCCACTTT. Its protein product is CASSLDRGPGNSPLHF.

The chain joins TRBV4-1 to TRBJ1-1, with D possibly matching TRBD1 (5 bases). This CDR3 contains 13 residues. The ends were cut back, 4 bases at V and 3 bases at J, with 9 bases in the middle. Germline assignment: CDR1 MGHRA and CDR2 YSYEKL. The CDR3 DNA reads TGCGCCAGCAGCCGGGGGGATCACACTGAAGCTTTCTTT. As protein: CASSRGDHTEAFF.

The chain couples TRBV2 to TRBJ2-7; D possibly corresponds to TRBD2 (5 bases). With 6 bases removed from V and 0 bases from J, the gap between germline ends came to 12 bases. This CDR3 is 14 amino acids long. Germline V gives CDR1 SNHLY, CDR2 FYNNEI. The CDR3 reads CASRRAASSYEQYF. Written as DNA, the CDR3 is TGTGCCAGCAGGAGGGCGGCTAGCTCCTACGAGCAGTACTTC.

The rearrangement links TRBV7-2 to TRBJ2-1; tentatively, D is TRBD2 (7 bases). The CDR3 loop spans 15 amino acids. V lost 1 base and J lost 9, with 16 bases in between. Germline V CDR1 and CDR2: SGHTA, FQGNSA. Here the CDR3 DNA reads TGTGCCAGCAGCTTAGGGGGGGGACAATCTCGTGAGCAGTTCTTC. Protein sequence: CASSLGGGQSREQFF.

This sequence joins TRBV7-2 and TRBJ1-3, with D hard to call. The length of the CDR3 is 16 residues. The V and J ends lost 3 bases and 3 bases respectively, with 15 bases between them. Germline V gene lookup returns CDR1 SGHTA and CDR2 FQGNSA. The CDR3 loop is CASSLSSPAFGNTIYF. The CDR3, as DNA: TGTGCCAGCAGCTTGAGTTCCCCCGCCTTTGGAAACACCATATATTTT.

V and J are TRBV27 and TRBJ2-7; 7 nucleotides align to TRBD2. The V gene's germline CDR1 is MNHEY and CDR2 SMNVEV (reference sequence). V gave up 3 bases and J gave up 6 bases; unmatched junction bases: 11. The CDR3 loop spans 15 amino acids. CDR3 protein: CASSFLGGSMAEQYF. The DNA for the CDR3 is TGTGCCAGCAGTTTTCTTGGCGGGAGTATGGCCGAGCAGTACTTC.

The chain joins TRBV19 to TRBJ1-2; 12 nucleotides match TRBD1. CDR3 length equals 18 residues. Germline assignment: CDR1 LNHDA and CDR2 SQIVND (reference sequence). The V segment lost 7 bases and the J segment 6 bases; nucleotides outside the gene matches: 18. The CDR3 sequence: CASISTSGTGGAVDGYTF. DNA of the CDR3: TGTGCCAGTATCTCAACCTCCGGGACAGGGGGCGCGGTGGATGGCTACACCTTC.

The J gene is TRBJ2-7, the V gene TRBV7-6; maybe TRBD2 (6 bases). CDR1 SGHVS and CDR2 FNYEAQ come from the germline V gene. The CDR3 is 14 residues long. Trimming cost V 5 bases and J 2 bases, with 13 bases left between them. The CDR3, as DNA: TGTGCCAGCAGCCCAGGGCGGGGAGCCTACGAGCAGTACTTC. Translating gives CASSPGRGAYEQYF. Supplemented by reference TRBV7-6 and TRBJ2-7, the full variable domain reads GAGVSQSPRYKVTKRGQDVALRCDPISGHVSLYWYRQALGQGPEFLTYFNYEAQQDKSGLPNDRFSAERPEGSISTLTIQRTEQRDSAMYRCASSPGRGAYEQYFGPGTRLTVT.

The chain couples TRBV15 to TRBJ2-1; D is perhaps TRBD2 (6 bases). Trimming removed 7 bases from V and 1 base from J, with 8 bases in between. This CDR3 spans 13 amino acids. Germline lookup yields CDR1 LNHNV and CDR2 YYDKDF (reference sequence). The CDR3 loop reads CATMGLSYNEQFF. CDR3 in DNA: TGTGCCACCATGGGACTTTCCTACAATGAGCAGTTCTTC.

CDR3 sequence (DNA): TGTGCCAGCAGTGAATCCGTTTACACCAATATGAACACTGAAGCTTTCTTT. It specifies CASSESVYTNMNTEAFF. V gene TRBV6-1 combines with J gene TRBJ1-1; no reliable D call. The CDR3 length is 17 residues. The germline CDR1 and CDR2 sequences are MNHNS and SASEGT. Trimming removed 2 bases from V and 0 bases from J, with 16 bases in between.

The J gene is TRBJ2-1, the V gene TRBV29-1; D gene unclear. Between the trimmed V and J ends, which lost 4 bases and 0 bases, there was a span of 7 bases. The CDR3 loop spans 13 amino acids. Germline CDR1 is SQVTM and CDR2 is ANQGSEA. As DNA, the CDR3 is TGCAGCGTTGGTGGGCTCTCCTACAATGAGCAGTTCTTC. It translates to CSVGGLSYNEQFF.

The chain recombines TRBV28 with TRBJ2-7; D gene ambiguous. V dropped 4 bases and J dropped 4 bases, with 11 bases sitting between them. From germline, CDR1 is MDHEN and CDR2 SYDVKM. The CDR3 is 13 residues long. The CDR3 DNA sequence: TGTGCCAGCAGTTCCACTTCTAGTTACGAGCAGTACTTC. This encodes CASSSTSSYEQYF.

This clone was recorded a few times. The gene calls are TRBV5-1 and TRBJ2-7, with D unresolved. There are 13 residues in the CDR3. Trimming took 4 bases from V and 0 from J, leaving 8 bases between them. Germline V gene sequence: CDR1 SGHRS, CDR2 YFSETQ. The CDR3 coding sequence is TGCGCCAGCAGCCCTCTTAGCTCCTACGAGCAGTACTTC. This translates into CASSPLSSYEQYF. The complete variable domain, with remaining parts taken from reference TRBV5-1 and TRBJ2-7, reads KAGVTQTPRYLIKTRGQQVTLSCSPISGHRSVSWYQQTPGQGLQFLFEYFSETQRNKGNFPGRFSGRQFSNSRSEMNVSTLELGDSALYLCASSPLSSYEQYFGPGTRLTVT.